Given below is one T cell receptor beta chain in context. Its antigen is not known. The data stem from a study of T cell repertoires in cytomegalovirus infection. Study summary: Both CMV infection and a matching HLA type were indicated by public TCR beta signatures.

MiXCR was run by TCRdb on the reads, yielding one entry per CDR3 protein. Of over 450,000 distinct CDR3 sequences listed, over 9% are singletons. Study-wide findings and caveats: There were HLA-C-restricted CMV-specific TCR beta clonotypes dominating the ex vivo response.

Per germline, CDR1 LNHDA and CDR2 SQIVND (reference sequence). The CDR3 loop spans 14 amino acids. V was trimmed by 3 bases and J by 0 bases, leaving 5 bases between them. The genes are TRBV19 and TRBJ2-2; no clear D. The sequencing input was PBMCs. The sequence was collected from a human donor in good health (CMV status not recorded). Some clones in this sample may be carry-over from other donors' samples. CDR3 nucleotides: TGTGCCAGTAGTATCCAAGCGAACACCGGGGAGCTGTTTTTT. It yields the protein CASSIQANTGELFF.